This T cell receptor (beta chain) derives from a study of blood T cells in healthy people across ages. General study points: While age rose, TCR beta diversity per million T cells dropped in a roughly linear way. It was not possible, with unsorted PBMCs, to conclusively compare naive and antigen-experienced cells.

This clonotype was recorded a few times. Its target is unknown. Looked up from germline, CDR1 is SGHKS and CDR2 is YYEKEE (reference sequence). The germline V and J ends were trimmed by 2 bases and 8 bases, with 13 bases remaining between them. The CDR3 has 14 amino acids. For the second PCR, which ran for about 6 to 12 cycles, a sample-barcoded 5' primer and a J-beta primer mix were used. TCRdb ran MiXCR on the 5' RACE reads and lists one entry per CDR3 protein. The repertoire consists of 750,000 to 950,000 distinct CDR3 sequences, with more than 25% occurring once and the leading ten covering around 3%. These sequences were also reported in another study, on T cells of mothers and their children. That paper adds: With the M1S primer of the second PCR, sample barcodes and 2-4 random nucleotides were added.

The chain links TRBV5-5 to TRBJ1-4, with D unclear. Sequenced: blood. This receptor was obtained from a boy aged 5-17 years in good health. The CDR3 bases are TGTGCCAGCAGCTTAGTAGTCGGAAAGGAAAAACTGTTTTTT. This gives the protein CASSLVVGKEKLFF.